Presented here are 32 T cell receptor beta chains from one specimen sequenced in a study of regulatory T cells in long-lasting Graves disease. CDR3 regions were amplified by Arm-PCR using iRepertoire HTBI primers to build TCR beta libraries. From the multiplex PCR reads, TCRdb called clonotypes with MiXCR, one entry per CDR3 protein. The sample includes around 420,000 distinct CDR3 sequences, roughly 16% of them seen just once. Noted time point: newly diagnosed GD, antithyroid drugs for less than 3 months. Extracted RNA from PBMCs served as the source of the TCR library. Here the sequenced sample was peripheral blood mononuclear cells (PBMCs), taken at new diagnosis, from a patient treated with antithyroid drugs. These receptors were obtained from a female donor with Graves disease.

Many counts were recorded for this clonotype. V gene TRBV3-1 combines with J gene TRBJ2-3; D perhaps matches TRBD2 (6 bases). The germline gives CDR1 LGHDT, CDR2 YNNKEL (reference sequence). V lost 4 bases and J lost 5, with 13 bases in between. This CDR3 is built from 14 residues. CDR3 sequence reads: CASSLSRGGDTQYF. DNA for the CDR3: TGTGCCAGCAGCCTATCTAGGGGAGGAGATACGCAGTATTTT.

This clonotype was observed a few times. Here the CDR3 DNA reads TGTGCCACCGTGTTGGCCTTAGGCTACTATGGCTACACCTTC. It yields the protein CATVLALGYYGYTF. The chain uses TRBV7-3 and TRBJ1-2; D gene uncertain. Per germline, CDR1 SGHTA and CDR2 FQGTGA. This CDR3 has 14 amino acids. V lost 10 bases, J lost 3 bases, and 18 bases lay in between.

Many counts were recorded for this clonotype. This sequence joins TRBV6-2 or TRBV6-3 and TRBJ2-7, with D perhaps matching TRBD1 or TRBD2 (5 bases each). Germline CDR1 reads MNHEY; CDR2 reads SVGEGT. CDR3 size: 15 residues. V lost 5 bases and J lost 1, with 15 bases in between. The CDR3 nucleotides are TGTGCCAGCAGTGAAGCCAGGGTAGCGTCCTACGAGCAGTACTTC. Protein product: CASSEARVASYEQYF.

With regard to this clonotype: One end of the junction varies from germline; a read error may be responsible. The rearrangement links TRBV29-1 to TRBJ2-2; maybe TRBD1 (6 bases). The CDR3 length is 14 residues. The germline V gene encodes CDR1 SQVTM and CDR2 ANQGSEA. The CDR3 protein is CSVTGRANAGELFF. The CDR3 coding sequence is TGCAGCGTTACAGGGCGGGCGAACGCCGGGGAGCTGTTTTTT.

This clonotype was counted a few times. This rearrangement joins TRBV19 to TRBJ2-1, with a possible D match to TRBD1 (6 bases). This CDR3 contains 16 residues. V was shortened by 4 bases and J by 3 bases, with 16 bases between the two germline ends. Germline-derived CDR1 and CDR2 are LNHDA and SQIVND (reference sequence). The CDR3 DNA reads TGTGCCAGTAGTACGCCTACAGGGAACGACTACAATGAGCAGTTCTTC. This encodes CASSTPTGNDYNEQFF.

This clonotype was seen at least ten times. This chain connects TRBV3-1 to TRBJ1-5; 10 positions match TRBD1. This CDR3 contains 15 residues. Germline assignment: CDR1 LGHDT and CDR2 YNNKEL (reference sequence). The V segment lost 5 bases and the J segment 4 bases; nucleotides outside the gene matches: 5. For the CDR3, the DNA is TGTGCCAGCAGCTCGACAGGGGGCGGAAATCAGCCCCAGCATTTT. Protein sequence: CASSSTGGGNQPQHF.

The chain couples TRBV27 to TRBJ2-1; D is possibly TRBD2 (6 bases). CDR1 and CDR2 from the germline V gene are MNHEY and SMNVEV (reference sequence). This CDR3 is 14 amino acids long. V was shortened by 5 bases and J by 8 bases, with 16 bases between the two germline ends. CDR3 nucleotides: TGTGCCAGCAGTCCCCGGGGGTTGGGCTATGAGCAGTTCTTC. It specifies CASSPRGLGYEQFF.

This clonotype appeared many times. The chain has TRBV20-1 and TRBJ1-1; D perhaps matches TRBD1 (6 bases). The ends were cut back, 1 base at V and 4 bases at J, with 22 bases in the middle. Germline lookup yields CDR1 DFQATT and CDR2 SNEGSKA (reference sequence). This CDR3 is built from 17 residues. The CDR3 reads CSARAPAPSRGGTEAFF. As DNA, the CDR3 is TGCAGTGCTAGAGCCCCCGCGCCGTCCAGGGGTGGCACTGAAGCTTTCTTT.

This clonotype occurred many times. This chain connects TRBV9 to TRBJ1-2; no definite D call. This CDR3 has 17 amino acids. Looked up from germline, CDR1 is SGDLS and CDR2 is YYNGEE. V dropped 4 bases and J dropped 4 bases, with 23 bases sitting between them. Here the CDR3 reads CASSLEIGPGRSYGYTF. The CDR3, as DNA: TGTGCCAGCAGCCTAGAGATAGGACCCGGTCGGTCCTATGGCTACACCTTC.

This clonotype occurred many times. The chain is built from TRBV28 and TRBJ1-5, with D uncertain. CDR3 size: 13 residues. V lost 5 bases and J 1 base, leaving 6 bases between the germline ends. Germline V gene data show CDR1 as MDHEN and CDR2 as SYDVKM. CDR3 loop: CASSPPSNQPQHF. In DNA form, the CDR3 reads TGTGCCAGCAGTCCCCCCAGCAATCAGCCCCAGCATTTT.

This clonotype was observed many times. The gene calls are TRBV6-5 and TRBJ1-1; D remains ambiguous. V was cut by 2 bases and J by 3 bases, with 4 bases left in between. Germline V gives CDR1 MNHEY, CDR2 SVGAGI. The CDR3 extends over 12 amino acids. The DNA for the CDR3 is TGTGCCAGCAGTTACGAGTACACTGAAGCTTTCTTT. It encodes CASSYEYTEAFF.

This clonotype came up many times. The chain combines TRBV20-1 with TRBJ2-4; D remains unclear. The germline CDR1 and CDR2 sequences are DFQATT and SNEGSKA (reference sequence). The CDR3 loop spans 17 amino acids. Trimming pared 0 bases from V and 0 bases from J, leaving 15 bases between. CDR3 in amino acids: CSARDRTESLAKNIQYF. The DNA of the CDR3 is TGCAGTGCTAGAGACCGGACGGAAAGTCTAGCCAAAAACATTCAGTACTTC.

Many counts were recorded for this clonotype. The rearrangement uses TRBV28 and TRBJ2-1; D tentatively fits TRBD1 or TRBD2 (9 bases each). The germline V gene has CDR1 MDHEN and CDR2 SYDVKM. V was shortened by 4 bases and J by 7 bases, with 17 bases between the two germline ends. The CDR3 is 15 amino acids. The CDR3 DNA is TGTGCCAGCAGTTCTAGCGGGACAGGGAATAATGAGCAGTTCTTC. Translating it yields CASSSSGTGNNEQFF.

This chain links TRBV12-5 with TRBJ2-2, with D perhaps TRBD2 (5 bases). The CDR3 length is 15 residues. The V gene's germline CDR1 is LGHNT and CDR2 FRNRAP. The V end lost 7 bases, the J end lost 2 bases, and 14 bases lay between the germline ends. CDR3 sequence reads: CASARGDHNTGELFF. CDR3 nucleotide sequence: TGTGCTAGTGCCCGGGGAGACCACAACACCGGGGAGCTGTTTTTT.

The chain uses TRBV27 and TRBJ2-4, with 10 bases fitting TRBD1. Germline CDR1 and CDR2: MNHEY and SMNVEV (reference sequence). The V gene end was trimmed by 5 bases and the J gene end by 1 base; junction bases not matched to a gene: 5. The CDR3 length is 16 residues. The CDR3 loop reads CASSPRTGGAKNIQYF. The CDR3 region has the DNA TGTGCCAGCAGTCCACGGACAGGGGGGGCCAAAAACATTCAGTACTTC.

The CDR3 sequence: CASSPKPMGSGRNEQFF. DNA of the CDR3: TGTGCCAGCAGCCCTAAGCCCATGGGTAGCGGGAGGAATGAGCAGTTCTTC. The V gene is TRBV11-3, the J gene TRBJ2-1; TRBD2 aligns across 10 bases. The length of the CDR3 is 17 residues. Trimming removed 5 bases from V and 7 bases from J; junction bases left unmatched: 14. Germline loops: CDR1 SGHNT, CDR2 YENEEA.

This clonotype was detected ten times or more. The chain combines TRBV12-3 or TRBV12-4 with TRBJ1-1, with D possibly being TRBD1 (5 bases). The V end lost 7 bases, the J end lost 0 bases, and 12 bases lay between the germline ends. CDR3 length: 14 amino acids. In DNA, the CDR3 is TGTGCCAGCACCGACAGTAGCCTGAACACTGAAGCTTTCTTT. Amino acids: CASTDSSLNTEAFF.

V and J are TRBV10-1 and TRBJ2-1; TRBD2 aligns across 13 bases. CDR1 WNHNN and CDR2 SYGVQD come from the germline V gene (reference sequence). This CDR3 is 17 amino acids long. V dropped 2 bases and J dropped 5; count of bases not matched to a gene: 6. The CDR3, as DNA: TGCGCCAGCAGTGAGAGGACTAGCGGGAGATCGAACAATGAGCAGTTCTTC. It is translated as CASSERTSGRSNNEQFF.

The chain is built from TRBV20-1 and TRBJ2-2; possible D gene TRBD2, 7 bases. The V gene's germline CDR1 is DFQATT and CDR2 SNEGSKA (reference sequence). Trimming left V 4 bases short and J 1 base short, with 13 bases between. The CDR3 spans 15 residues. CDR3 nucleotides: TGCAGTGCTATCAGAGGGGGGGGGAACACCGGGGAGCTGTTTTTT. The encoded protein is CSAIRGGGNTGELFF.

This clonotype was recorded many times. This sequence joins TRBV6-2 or TRBV6-3 and TRBJ2-5, with TRBD2 as a possible D gene (7 bases). The CDR3 consists of 13 residues. CDR1 and CDR2 from the germline V gene are MNHEY and SVGEGT. V lost 2 bases and J lost 5, with 9 bases in between. In DNA, the CDR3 is TGTGCCAGCAGTTACGAGGGGGGGGAGACCCAGTACTTC. The encoded protein is CASSYEGGETQYF.

The rearrangement uses TRBV10-1 and TRBJ1-5; D not resolved. Looked up from germline, CDR1 is WNHNN and CDR2 is SYGVQD (reference sequence). This CDR3 contains 12 residues. Trimming took off 7 bases at V and 7 bases at J, with 11 bases between the two ends. The CDR3 here is CASISLSQPQHF. DNA of the CDR3: TGCGCCAGCATAAGTCTATCGCAGCCCCAGCATTTT.

This clonotype was seen ten or more times. The rearrangement uses TRBV9 and TRBJ2-5; no clear D gene. Germline assignment: CDR1 SGDLS and CDR2 YYNGEE. CDR3 length: 15 amino acids. V was shortened by 0 bases and J by 1 base, with 10 bases between the two germline ends. The CDR3: CASSVASISQETQYF. The CDR3 bases are TGTGCCAGCAGCGTAGCTTCGATTTCCCAAGAGACCCAGTACTTC.

This clonotype was found many times. The chain couples TRBV28 to TRBJ1-1; a weak D match, TRBD1 (6 bases). Germline assignment: CDR1 MDHEN and CDR2 SYDVKM. This CDR3 comprises 16 residues. Trimming removed 7 bases at V and 3 bases at J, with 21 bases between. CDR3 DNA: TGTGCCAGCACCTCGTCTCCGGGGGCATCGGACACTGAAGCTTTCTTT. Its protein product is CASTSSPGASDTEAFF.

This clonotype was seen repeatedly, ten times or more. V gene TRBV6-2 or TRBV6-3 combines with J gene TRBJ2-7, with D unresolved. This CDR3 has 14 amino acids. CDR1 and CDR2 (germline): MNHEY, SVGEGT. Trimming left V 7 bases short and J 0 bases short, with 13 bases between. The chain's CDR3 is CASITDGVSYEQYF. In DNA, the CDR3 is TGTGCCAGCATTACGGACGGTGTCTCCTACGAGCAGTACTTC.

This clonotype was observed a handful of times. The chain links TRBV7-9 to TRBJ1-2; 7 bases are shared with TRBD1. There are 11 residues in the CDR3. Germline CDR1 reads SEHNR; CDR2 reads FQNEAQ (reference sequence). With 10 bases clipped from V and 3 bases from J, the junction kept 2 bases outside the gene matches. In nucleotides, the CDR3 is TGTGCCACCGGGACAGACTATGGCTACACCTTC. Translating gives CATGTDYGYTF.

This clonotype was counted a few times. The chain links TRBV12-3 or TRBV12-4 to TRBJ1-3; D unclear. Trimming removed 2 bases from V and 2 bases from J, with 7 bases in between. The CDR3 sequence is 14 residues long. Here the CDR3 reads CASSLRTTGNTIYF. The CDR3 coding sequence is TGTGCCAGCAGTTTACGGACGACTGGAAACACCATATATTTT.

This clonotype has only a few counts. The chain combines TRBV6-2 or TRBV6-3 with TRBJ1-2, with 9 bases that match TRBD1. Germline lookup yields CDR1 MNHEY and CDR2 SVGEGT. J lost 3 bases, V lost 1 base, and 6 bases had no gene match. The CDR3 length is 16 residues. In DNA form, the CDR3 reads TGTGCCAGCAGTTACTTGCTTGGGGACAGGGACTATGGCTACACCTTC. Protein product: CASSYLLGDRDYGYTF.

This clonotype was observed many times. The chain has TRBV15 and TRBJ2-7, with TRBD2 matching 8 bases. Unmatched junction bases numbered 5, after V lost 0 bases and J lost 4 bases. The CDR3 extends over 15 amino acids. CDR1 is LNHNV, CDR2 YYDKDF, per germline (reference sequence). CDR3 in DNA: TGTGCCACCAGCAGAGAGGCGGGAGGTCTTTACGAGCAGTACTTC. Translation: CATSREAGGLYEQYF.

In this sample, this clonotype turned up many times. The chain combines TRBV28 with TRBJ2-7; D is unresolved. The CDR3 is made up of 12 amino acids. Per the germline V gene, CDR1 is MDHEN and CDR2 is SYDVKM. V was clipped by 3 bases and J by 3 bases, with 6 bases between them. The CDR3 nucleotides read TGTGCCAGCAGTTTCGAGTACTACGAGCAGTACTTC. Its protein is CASSFEYYEQYF.

This chain uses TRBV5-6 with TRBJ2-7, with 11 bases lining up with TRBD1. V gave up 4 bases and J gave up 4 bases; unmatched junction bases: 4. Germline-derived CDR1 and CDR2 are SGHDT and YYEEEE. The CDR3 extends over 14 amino acids. The CDR3 nucleotides read TGTGCCAGCAGCCAGGACAGGGGGCTTTACGAGCAGTACTTC. Translation: CASSQDRGLYEQYF.

This sequence joins TRBV7-8 and TRBJ1-5; D is ambiguous. The V end lost 4 bases, the J end lost 5 bases, and 9 bases lay between the germline ends. The CDR3 runs 13 residues. CDR1 and CDR2 from the germline V gene are SGHVS and FQNEAQ. The CDR3 here is CASSSRSDQPQHF. The CDR3 nucleotides read TGTGCCAGCAGCTCCCGTTCGGATCAGCCCCAGCATTTT.

J is TRBJ2-2 and V is TRBV11-2, with 8 bases lining up with TRBD2. The J segment lost 1 base and the V segment lost 2 bases, leaving 6 bases of the junction unmatched. This CDR3 is built from 17 residues. Germline CDR1 and CDR2: SGHAT and FQNNGV. CDR3 coding DNA: TGTGCCAGCAGCTTATCAAGACTAGCGCTGAACACCGGGGAGCTGTTTTTT. Its translation is CASSLSRLALNTGELFF.